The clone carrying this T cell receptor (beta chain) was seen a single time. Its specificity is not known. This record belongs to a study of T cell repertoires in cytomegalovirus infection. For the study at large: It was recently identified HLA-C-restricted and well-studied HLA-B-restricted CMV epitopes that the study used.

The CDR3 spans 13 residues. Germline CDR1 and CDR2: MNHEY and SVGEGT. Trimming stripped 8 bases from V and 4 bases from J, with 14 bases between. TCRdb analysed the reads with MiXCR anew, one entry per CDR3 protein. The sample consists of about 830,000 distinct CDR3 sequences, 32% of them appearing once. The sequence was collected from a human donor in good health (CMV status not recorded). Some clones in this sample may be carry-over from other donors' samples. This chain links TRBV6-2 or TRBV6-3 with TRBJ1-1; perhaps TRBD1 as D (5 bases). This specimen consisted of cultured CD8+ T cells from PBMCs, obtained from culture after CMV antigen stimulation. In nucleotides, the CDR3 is TGTGCCAGCTATTCAGGGTTTAGCACTGAAGCTTTCTTT. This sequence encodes CASYSGFSTEAFF.